This TCR beta chain was sequenced for a study of T-cell reconstitution after alpha-beta-depleted transplantation in children. V lost 0 bases to trimming and J lost 0 bases, with 20 bases between them. The CDR3 is made up of 18 amino acids. Germline-derived CDR1 and CDR2 are DFQATT and SNEGSKA (reference sequence). Unique molecular identifiers were incorporated into the prepared TCRbeta library. TCRdb redid the calling of the PCR reads with MiXCR, one entry per CDR3 protein. This sample has 800,000 to 1,000,000 distinct CDR3 sequences; about 29% occur once, and the top ten carry under 30%. This receptor was identified in a boy in the first two years of life who had a stem cell transplant for SCID, so the T cells may come from the graft donor. The rearrangement uses TRBV20-1 and TRBJ1-2, with D possibly being TRBD1 (6 bases). Specimen: PBMCs, mostly from graft donor cells, collected 360 days after TCRalphabeta/CD19-depleted stem cell transplant. For the CDR3, the DNA is TGCAGTGCTAGAGATAGGGGGGGTTTGGACAGCTCTAACTATGGCTACACCTTC. Translated, it gives CSARDRGGLDSSNYGYTF.